This T cell receptor (beta chain) was captured in a study of CD8 T cells in ankylosing spondylitis. Study-level results: The study identified a TCR beta motif of fewer than 10 highly homologous variants that appeared characteristic of ankylosing spondylitis blood.

The CDR3 consists of 15 residues. Germline V gene lookup returns CDR1 LGHDT and CDR2 YNNKEL (reference sequence). The V end was cut by 4 bases, the J end by 0 bases, with 12 bases between. TCRdb called the 5' RACE reads again in MiXCR, with one record for every CDR3 protein. The sample lists 75,000 to 95,000 distinct CDR3 sequences; about 9% were seen once. This clonotype was counted between two and nine times. The target antigen is unknown. This clonotype was sampled from a male donor with ankylosing spondylitis. Sequenced sample: blood, either unsorted or a sorted T cell fraction (not recorded which). V usage is TRBV3-1 and J usage is TRBJ2-5; D is undetermined. Here the CDR3 DNA reads TGTGCCAGCAGCCCTCGAGACCGGGACCAAGAGACCCAGTACTTC. This gives the protein CASSPRDRDQETQYF.